This TCR beta chain was profiled in a study of CD8+CD57+ T cells in acquired aplastic anemia (dated by TCRdb to 2016 to 2019). As for the study more broadly: Extracted DNA from sorted CD4+ and CD8+ cells averaged around 3.4 ug, ranging from roughly 0.17 to 30 ug. Results and caveats for the whole study, not just this receptor: CD8+ Simpson's diversity did not differ significantly between patients and healthy controls (P=0.060). Roughly 30 CD8+ CDR3 sequences were shared between patients and controls but appeared highly expressed in patients and within their immunodominant clones.

About this clonotype itself: What this receptor recognizes is not known. No quality values exist for individual bases; no much larger clone is one base distant.

Genomic DNA served as template for TCR beta VDJ combination and CDR3 sequence profiling. An Illumina HiSeq 2000 was the platform used for TCR repertoire sequencing. On the study's bioinformatics: Repertoire assessment relied on Simpson's diversity index, CDR3 size and DJ length profiles, and TRBV/TRBJ rearrangement plots. The immunodominant clone was defined as the most abundant DNA sequence in deep sequencing data. CDR3 amino acid sequences were checked for sharing between subjects and were compared against published repertoires and the VDJdb database. Using fastp at Q25 and MiXCR, TCRdb reprocessed the public reads and kept productive beta chains. Rows merge per CDR3 protein into single entries with the most common DNA and genes. TCRdb's processing, not the authors', yielded these V and J calls. The sample records about 270,000 distinct CDR3 sequences, 56% of which are singletons. The biggest ten clones account for 7.5% to 9% of the sample.

The study deep-sequenced TCR repertoires of sorted CD4+ and CD8+ blood T cells from severe aplastic anemia patients and healthy subjects. Ficoll-Paque density gradient centrifugation was used to isolate peripheral blood mononuclear cells. Before DNA extraction, CD4+ and CD8+ T cells were sorted with FACS or magnetic beads. The sample comprised sorted CD4+, CD8+, or CD8+CD57+ T cells (not recorded which) from PBMCs. The receptor was isolated from a human donor with severe aplastic anemia or a healthy control (not recorded which).

The CDR3 in this case is CSVGSVYSYEQYF. The DNA sequence follows: TGCAGCGTTGGATCGGTCTACTCCTACGAGCAGTACTTC. Recombination linked TRBV29-1 to TRBJ2-7; the D gene is not confidently resolved. In the germline V gene, CDR1 corresponds to SQVTM and CDR2 to ANQGSEA. The CDR3 goes from the cysteine to the phenylalanine over 13 residues. The entry retains the CDR3 DNA only, 39 bases that are in frame from base 1. A distance of 10 bases separates the germline ends of V and J, which lose 4 bases and 0 bases respectively.